These T cell receptor beta chains were read from a single sample in a study of control samples from healthy donors and cancer patients. Generated by immunoSEQ multiplex PCR, the TCRdb table keeps only in-frame clones and is missing some. The table records over 85,000 clones, roughly 88% of them present only once. Sequencing was carried out using PBMCs. All receptors derive from a woman aged 55-69 years with lung cancer. The CDR3 runs from the conserved cysteine through the conserved F or W. D genes are given only for firm matches. A clone size is listed for some rows: how often the clone was seen (once, few, many), or a class if it is expanded.

d_gene: NA; v_gene: TRBV29-1; abundance: few; j_gene: TRBJ2-7; CDR3nt: TGCAGCGTCGCCACTGACAACTACGAGCAGTACTTC; CDR3aa: CSVATDNYEQYF
d_gene: TRBD1; v_gene: TRBV14; abundance: NA; j_gene: TRBJ1-2; CDR3nt: TGTGCCAGCAGCTCTTTGGGACAGGGGCTATTTGAGGATAACTATGGCTACACCTTC; CDR3aa: CASSSLGQGLFEDNYGYTF
d_gene: TRBD1; v_gene: TRBV18; abundance: NA; j_gene: TRBJ2-7; CDR3nt: TGTGCCAGCTCACCTAGGGACAGCTCCTACGAGCAGTACTTC; CDR3aa: CASSPRDSSYEQYF
d_gene: NA; v_gene: TRBV4-2; abundance: NA; j_gene: TRBJ2-7; CDR3nt: TGTGCCAGCAGCCAAGATCTGCCGGCAGCAGACACCTACGAGCAGTACTTC; CDR3aa: CASSQDLPAADTYEQYF
d_gene: TRBD2; v_gene: TRBV27; abundance: NA; j_gene: TRBJ2-3; CDR3nt: TGTGCCAGCAGTGCTACTAGCGGGACTGGAGATACGCAGTATTTT; CDR3aa: CASSATSGTGDTQYF
d_gene: NA; v_gene: TRBV19; abundance: NA; j_gene: TRBJ2-2; CDR3nt: TGTGCCAGTAGGCCTCGCGGGGGCGAAACCGGGGAGCTGTTTTTT; CDR3aa: CASRPRGGETGELFF
d_gene: NA; v_gene: TRBV6-1; abundance: NA; j_gene: TRBJ1-6; CDR3nt: TGTGCCAGCAGTGACCCGGGGGGGGGCCACTATAATTCACCCCTCCACTTT; CDR3aa: CASSDPGGGHYNSPLHF
d_gene: NA; v_gene: TRBV2; abundance: NA; j_gene: TRBJ1-2; CDR3nt: TGTGCCAGCAAGGAATCAGGCTTCTTCACGCCATATGGCTACACCTTC; CDR3aa: CASKESGFFTPYGYTF
d_gene: NA; v_gene: TRBV12-3/TRBV12-4; abundance: NA; j_gene: TRBJ1-2; CDR3nt: TGTGCCAGCAGTACATCAGATAGCTATGGCTACACCTTC; CDR3aa: CASSTSDSYGYTF
d_gene: NA; v_gene: TRBV19; abundance: NA; j_gene: TRBJ2-5; CDR3nt: TGTGCCAGTAGTTTCGGGACCCAAGAGACCCAGTACTTC; CDR3aa: CASSFGTQETQYF
d_gene: TRBD2; v_gene: TRBV20-1; abundance: NA; j_gene: TRBJ2-1; CDR3nt: TGCAGTGCTAGTCTTAGCGGGAGACGCTACAATGAGCAGTTCTTC; CDR3aa: CSASLSGRRYNEQFF
d_gene: NA; v_gene: TRBV27; abundance: NA; j_gene: TRBJ2-3; CDR3nt: TGTGCCAGCAGAGGGTCCTACGGGACCAGCACAGATACGCAGTATTTT; CDR3aa: CASRGSYGTSTDTQYF
d_gene: TRBD1; v_gene: TRBV7-9; abundance: NA; j_gene: TRBJ2-7; CDR3nt: TGTGCCAGCAGCTTAGACCCGGGACAGGGGGCCCACGAGCAGTACTTC; CDR3aa: CASSLDPGQGAHEQYF
d_gene: NA; v_gene: TRBV7-8; abundance: NA; j_gene: TRBJ2-7; CDR3nt: TGTGCCAGCAGCTCCCGCCGGGTTCCCTACGAGCAGTACTTC; CDR3aa: CASSSRRVPYEQYF
d_gene: NA; v_gene: TRBV6-9; abundance: NA; j_gene: TRBJ1-5; CDR3nt: TGTGCCAGCAGTTATCTTCGGCAGTGGGGTCAGCCCCAGCATTTT; CDR3aa: CASSYLRQWGQPQHF
d_gene: TRBD1; v_gene: TRBV6-5; abundance: NA; j_gene: TRBJ1-5; CDR3nt: TGTGCCAGCAGTAAGACAGGGGGCGGCGACCAGCCCCAGCATTTT; CDR3aa: CASSKTGGGDQPQHF
d_gene: NA; v_gene: TRBV6-5; abundance: once; j_gene: TRBJ2-7; CDR3nt: TGTGCCAGCAGCTATATACTGTTTGAGGAGCAGTACTTC; CDR3aa: CASSYILFEEQYF
d_gene: TRBD2; v_gene: TRBV5-6; abundance: NA; j_gene: TRBJ2-3; CDR3nt: TGTGCCAGCAGTCGCGGGGGATCCACAGATACGCAGTATTTT; CDR3aa: CASSRGGSTDTQYF
d_gene: NA; v_gene: TRBV11-2; abundance: NA; j_gene: TRBJ1-3; CDR3nt: TGTGCCAGCAGCTTACTGGTGAGCTCTGGAAACACCATATATTTT; CDR3aa: CASSLLVSSGNTIYF
d_gene: NA; v_gene: TRBV6-5; abundance: NA; j_gene: TRBJ1-1; CDR3nt: TGTGCCAGCACGCCGATCTCTCTGAACACTGAAGCTTTCTTT; CDR3aa: CASTPISLNTEAFF
d_gene: NA; v_gene: TRBV19; abundance: NA; j_gene: TRBJ2-7; CDR3nt: TGTGCCAGTAGTATAGGTGGGGGCTCCTACGAGCAGTACTTC; CDR3aa: CASSIGGGSYEQYF
d_gene: TRBD2; v_gene: TRBV18; abundance: once; j_gene: TRBJ2-5; CDR3nt: TGTGCCAGCTCACCACGGACTAGCGGACTCCAAGAGACCCAGTACTTC; CDR3aa: CASSPRTSGLQETQYF
d_gene: NA; v_gene: TRBV21-1; abundance: once; j_gene: TRBJ1-4; CDR3nt: TGTGCCAGCAGCAAATTGGAAAAACTGTTTTTT; CDR3aa: CASSKLEKLFF
d_gene: NA; v_gene: TRBV3-1/TRBV3-2; abundance: few; j_gene: TRBJ2-3; CDR3nt: TGTGCCAGCAGTCGTAGCGGAGATACGCAGTATTTT; CDR3aa: CASSRSGDTQYF
d_gene: NA; v_gene: TRBV2; abundance: NA; j_gene: TRBJ1-1; CDR3nt: TGTGCCAGCAGAGTCCCGAACACTGAAGCTTTCTTT; CDR3aa: CASRVPNTEAFF
d_gene: TRBD2; v_gene: TRBV2; abundance: NA; j_gene: TRBJ2-7; CDR3nt: TGTGCCAGCAGTGAAACCGGGACTAGCGGGCTACACTACGAGCAGTACTTC; CDR3aa: CASSETGTSGLHYEQYF
d_gene: NA; v_gene: TRBV19; abundance: NA; j_gene: TRBJ1-3; CDR3nt: TGTGCCAGTACCCTACGGACGGATCCGGGAAACACCATATATTTT; CDR3aa: CASTLRTDPGNTIYF
d_gene: NA; v_gene: TRBV27; abundance: NA; j_gene: TRBJ2-2; CDR3nt: TGTGCCAGCAGTCCCCTAGAGGGCGGGGAGCTGTTTTTT; CDR3aa: CASSPLEGGELFF
d_gene: NA; v_gene: TRBV5-1; abundance: NA; j_gene: TRBJ1-2; CDR3nt: TGCGCCAGCAGCTTGTTCAGTGCCGAAGGATATGGCTACACCTTC; CDR3aa: CASSLFSAEGYGYTF
d_gene: NA; v_gene: TRBV10-3; abundance: NA; j_gene: TRBJ2-5; CDR3nt: TGTGCCACTTCAGGGGAAGAGACCCAGTACTTC; CDR3aa: CATSGEETQYF
d_gene: NA; v_gene: TRBV18; abundance: NA; j_gene: TRBJ2-5; CDR3nt: TGTGCCAGCTCACTAACCGGGGGAGGAGAGACCCAGTACTTC; CDR3aa: CASSLTGGGETQYF
d_gene: NA; v_gene: TRBV5-4; abundance: NA; j_gene: TRBJ2-3; CDR3nt: TGTGCCAGCAGCACGTCCGCGGGGGCTACAGATACGCAGTATTTT; CDR3aa: CASSTSAGATDTQYF
d_gene: TRBD1; v_gene: TRBV25-1; abundance: NA; j_gene: TRBJ1-1; CDR3nt: TGTGCCAGCATAGGACAGGGGGCGAGGACTGAAGCTTTCTTT; CDR3aa: CASIGQGARTEAFF
d_gene: NA; v_gene: TRBV12-5; abundance: once; j_gene: TRBJ2-7; CDR3nt: TGTGCTAGTGGAAGTGAAGATGGGACGCCCGTATACTTC; CDR3aa: CASGSEDGTPVYF
d_gene: TRBD1; v_gene: TRBV6-6; abundance: NA; j_gene: TRBJ2-7; CDR3nt: TGTGCCAGCACCGGGACAGATACCTACGAGCAGTACTTC; CDR3aa: CASTGTDTYEQYF
d_gene: NA; v_gene: TRBV9; abundance: NA; j_gene: TRBJ2-1; CDR3nt: TGTGCCAGCAGCGTATATGGGGACCCTAAGTTCTTC; CDR3aa: CASSVYGDPKFF
d_gene: TRBD2; v_gene: TRBV24-1; abundance: NA; j_gene: TRBJ2-1; CDR3nt: TGTGCCACCAGTGATCTGACTAGCGGTAGCTACAATGAGCAGCTCTTC; CDR3aa: CATSDLTSGSYNEQLF
d_gene: NA; v_gene: TRBV6-2/TRBV6-3; abundance: NA; j_gene: TRBJ1-1; CDR3nt: TGTGCCAGCAGTTACCGGGGGAACACTGAAGCTTTCTTT; CDR3aa: CASSYRGNTEAFF
d_gene: NA; v_gene: TRBV4-1; abundance: NA; j_gene: TRBJ1-5; CDR3nt: TGCGCCAGCAGCCCGAGACCTTTCAGGGATAATCAGCCCCAGCATTTT; CDR3aa: CASSPRPFRDNQPQHF
d_gene: NA; v_gene: TRBV9; abundance: NA; j_gene: TRBJ2-3; CDR3nt: TGTGCCAGCAGCTCCTATAGCACAGATACGCAGTATTTT; CDR3aa: CASSSYSTDTQYF
d_gene: NA; v_gene: TRBV5-1; abundance: few; j_gene: TRBJ1-3; CDR3nt: TGCGCCAGCAGCCCCGGGACCCCCGGAAACACCATATATTTT; CDR3aa: CASSPGTPGNTIYF
d_gene: NA; v_gene: TRBV4-1; abundance: few; j_gene: TRBJ2-2; CDR3nt: TGCGCCAGCAGCCAAGGGCCTCTGAACACCGGGGAGCTGTTTTTT; CDR3aa: CASSQGPLNTGELFF
d_gene: NA; v_gene: TRBV5-1; abundance: once; j_gene: TRBJ2-1; CDR3nt: TGCGCCAGCAGCCCACTAGAGCCTAACAATGAGCAGTTCTTC; CDR3aa: CASSPLEPNNEQFF
d_gene: TRBD2; v_gene: TRBV7-3; abundance: NA; j_gene: TRBJ2-3; CDR3nt: TGTGCCAGCAGCGCTAGCGGGGGCCTTCTCGCAGATACGCAGTATTTT; CDR3aa: CASSASGGLLADTQYF
d_gene: TRBD1; v_gene: TRBV19; abundance: NA; j_gene: TRBJ2-2; CDR3nt: TGTGCCAGCTCGAGACAGGGGTCGAACACCGGGGAGCTGTTTTTT; CDR3aa: CASSRQGSNTGELFF
d_gene: NA; v_gene: TRBV7-8; abundance: NA; j_gene: TRBJ2-1; CDR3nt: TGTGCCAGCAGCCCCCCCGCCTCCTACAATGAGCAGTTCTTC; CDR3aa: CASSPPASYNEQFF
d_gene: NA; v_gene: TRBV4-3; abundance: NA; j_gene: TRBJ1-3; CDR3nt: TGCGCCAGCAGCCAAGCGAGAACCTTAGGAAACACCATATATTTT; CDR3aa: CASSQARTLGNTIYF
d_gene: NA; v_gene: TRBV6-5; abundance: once; j_gene: TRBJ2-7; CDR3nt: TGTGCCAGCACCCCAAAAAAGGGACTTGCCTACGAGCAGTACTTC; CDR3aa: CASTPKKGLAYEQYF
d_gene: NA; v_gene: TRBV2; abundance: NA; j_gene: TRBJ2-2; CDR3nt: TGTGCCAGCAGTGGACCCGGCCGGGAGCTGTTTTTT; CDR3aa: CASSGPGRELFF
d_gene: TRBD1; v_gene: TRBV6-1; abundance: NA; j_gene: TRBJ2-6; CDR3nt: TGTGCCAGCAGTGGCGGACAGGGCCGAGGTGGGGCCAACGTCCTGACTTTC; CDR3aa: CASSGGQGRGGANVLTF
d_gene: TRBD1; v_gene: TRBV18; abundance: NA; j_gene: TRBJ2-7; CDR3nt: TGTGCCAGCTCATTGATACCCAACAGGGGCCCCTACGAGCAGTACTTC; CDR3aa: CASSLIPNRGPYEQYF
d_gene: NA; v_gene: TRBV13; abundance: NA; j_gene: TRBJ1-2; CDR3nt: TGTGCCAGCAGATTAAGGCCCTATGGCTACACCTTC; CDR3aa: CASRLRPYGYTF
d_gene: NA; v_gene: TRBV19; abundance: NA; j_gene: TRBJ1-2; CDR3nt: TGTGCCAGTAGTCCCTCGGGCTTAGCTAACTATGGCTACACCTTC; CDR3aa: CASSPSGLANYGYTF
d_gene: TRBD2; v_gene: TRBV28; abundance: NA; j_gene: TRBJ2-1; CDR3nt: TGTGCCAGCGCCGACCTAGGACTAGCGGGAGATGAGCAGTTCTTC; CDR3aa: CASADLGLAGDEQFF